The text below deals with one T cell receptor beta chain. A single base is all that separates this from a far larger clone, so a read error is likely. This specimen belongs to a study of kidney transplant recipient with SARS-CoV-2 infection. Via MiXCR, TCRdb re-called the reads, giving one row per CDR3 protein. The profile shows about 240,000 distinct CDR3 sequences, less than 35% of them singletons. The receptor was derived from a male patient between 25 and 39 years old who had COVID-19 and was a kidney transplant recipient. Some of these T cells may belong to the graft donor. The sample consisted of a blood sample, taken at baseline and on roughly day 110 from a kidney transplant recipient.

The CDR3 region is CASRGLSSYEQHF. In DNA, the CDR3 is TGTGCCAGTAGGGGACTGAGCTCCTACGAGCAGCACTTC. This rearrangement joins TRBV19 to TRBJ2-4, with D perhaps matching TRBD2 (6 bases). Germline CDR1 is LNHDA and CDR2 is SQIVND (reference sequence). The CDR3 extends over 13 amino acids. Using reference TRBV19 and TRBJ2-4 for the parts outside the CDR3, the full variable domain is DGGITQSPKYLFRKEGQNVTLSCEQNLNHDAMYWYRQDPGQGLRLIYYSQIVNDFQKGDIAEGYSVSREKKESFPLTVTSAQKNPTAFYLCASRGLSSYEQHFGAGTRLSVL.